The clone carrying this TCR beta chain was counted once. What it binds is unknown. V was shortened by 4 bases and J by 7 bases, with 15 bases between the two germline ends. The CDR3 has 13 residues. CDR1 and CDR2 (germline): SGHRS, YFSETQ. This sample stems from a study of radiotherapy plus CTLA-4 blockade in lung cancer. Findings and caveats of the study: Response, reportedly, was best predicted by interferon-beta along with early blood T cell clone dynamics.

The assay was immunoSEQ multiplex PCR, and TCRdb's table has in-frame clones only and misses some. The data hold 35,000 to 40,000 clones, with 70% to 90% observed a single time. The receptor's source is a human donor with non-small cell lung cancer whose response to radiotherapy plus ipilimumab could not be evaluated. V gene TRBV5-1 combines with J gene TRBJ2-7; maybe TRBD2 (6 bases). The sequencing here drew on peripheral blood, taken from a patient treated with radiotherapy plus ipilimumab. DNA of the CDR3: TGCGCCAGCAGCCTTAACGGGGGTACAGAGCAGTACTTC. Protein: CASSLNGGTEQYF.